A single sample gave rise to the 18 T cell receptor beta chains below, sequenced in a study of T cells in narcolepsy. Produced via immunoSEQ multiplex PCR; TCRdb's table is partial and in-frame only. The sample carries 25,000 to 35,000 clones, roughly 80% recorded once. The sequenced sample was CD45RA- memory CD4+ T cells from PBMCs. Source of these receptors: a human donor with narcolepsy.

The chain links TRBV4-3 to TRBJ1-2, with 11 positions matching TRBD1. Trimming at V came to 1 base and at J to 2 bases, leaving 3 bases not matched to a gene. Germline V CDR1 and CDR2: LGHNA, YSLEER. The CDR3 totals 16 residues. CDR3 bases: TGCGCCAGCAGCCAAGCGGGACAGGGGGACAACTATGGCTACACCTTC. As protein: CASSQAGQGDNYGYTF.

CDR3 bases: TGTGCCAGCAGCCCAAATCCGGGACCCTATGGCTACACCTTC. It codes for CASSPNPGPYGYTF. The rearrangement joins TRBV7-3 to TRBJ1-2; a weak D match, TRBD1 (5 bases). The CDR3 runs 14 residues. Trimming left V 5 bases short and J 4 bases short, with 14 bases between. The germline V gene has CDR1 SGHTA and CDR2 FQGTGA.

The chain couples TRBV2 to TRBJ1-2, with 10 bases that match TRBD1. CDR3 size: 16 residues. The trim removed 4 bases at V and 1 base at J, leaving 6 bases unmatched. From germline, CDR1 is SNHLY and CDR2 FYNNEI. The CDR3 DNA sequence: TGTGCCAGCAGTGTAATAGGGACAGGGGTTAACTATGGCTACACCTTC. Translated: CASSVIGTGVNYGYTF.

CDR3 sequence: CASSQDDGRITDTQYF. The CDR3 DNA reads as TGTGCCAGCAGCCAAGATGACGGGAGAATCACAGATACGCAGTATTTT. The chain employs TRBV4-2 and TRBJ2-3, with a possible D match to TRBD2 (6 bases). This CDR3 comprises 16 residues. The V end lost 0 bases, the J end lost 2 bases, and 12 bases lay between the germline ends. Germline lookup yields CDR1 LGHNA and CDR2 YNFKEQ.

This clone turned up a few times. This specimen includes other DNA sequences encoding the same CDR3. The chain uses TRBV2 and TRBJ1-1, with a tentative D call TRBD1 (6 bases). Trimming removed 9 bases at V and 1 base at J, with 15 bases between. The CDR3 consists of 14 residues. The germline CDR1 and CDR2 sequences are SNHLY and FYNNEI. The CDR3 DNA is TGTGCCAGTCAGGGGCGGGACGCGAACACTGAAGCTTTCTTT. Translating it yields CASQGRDANTEAFF.

V usage is TRBV11-2 and J usage is TRBJ2-2, with a weak D call TRBD1 (6 bases). The CDR3 covers 16 residues. V was clipped by 8 bases and J by 2 bases, with 18 bases between them. CDR1 is SGHAT, CDR2 FQNNGV, per germline. The CDR3 sequence: CASRDRGSVNTGELFF. The CDR3 DNA is TGTGCCAGCCGGGATAGGGGGTCGGTTAACACCGGGGAGCTGTTTTTT.

The chain couples TRBV6-1 to TRBJ1-2; no definite D call. Germline loops: CDR1 MNHNS, CDR2 SASEGT. Trimming pared 8 bases from V and 11 bases from J, leaving 15 bases between. CDR3 length equals 11 residues. CDR3 loop: CASSGRDWYTF. CDR3 sequence (DNA): TGTGCCAGCTCCGGACGGGATTGGTACACCTTC.

The chain joins TRBV19 to TRBJ1-1; a possible D gene is TRBD1 (5 bases). V lost 5 bases and J 3 bases, leaving 10 bases between the germline ends. CDR3 length equals 13 residues. Germline V lookup: CDR1 LNHDA, CDR2 SQIVND (reference sequence). The CDR3 DNA sequence: TGTGCCAGTAGTGTCAGGGTAGACACTGAAGCTTTCTTT. It specifies CASSVRVDTEAFF.

This clone has a handful of counts. V gene TRBV19 combines with J gene TRBJ1-1, with D possibly matching TRBD1 (6 bases). This CDR3 is 13 amino acids long. Germline assignment: CDR1 LNHDA and CDR2 SQIVND (reference sequence). Trimming removed 5 bases at V and 8 bases at J, with 15 bases between. CDR3 residues: CASSHPNRVEAFF. Here the CDR3 DNA reads TGTGCCAGTAGTCACCCTAACAGGGTAGAAGCTTTCTTT.

The chain carries TRBV6-1 and TRBJ1-5, with D uncertain. V was trimmed by 6 bases and J by 6 bases, leaving 12 bases between them. The CDR3 is made up of 13 amino acids. CDR1 is MNHNS and CDR2 is SASEGT in the germline V gene. CDR3: CASRDGSGQPQHF. The CDR3 DNA reads as TGTGCCAGCAGGGATGGGTCAGGTCAGCCCCAGCATTTT.

The V gene is TRBV14, the J gene TRBJ1-6, with 7 bases lining up with TRBD1. Unmatched junction bases numbered 14, after V lost 5 bases and J lost 7 bases. CDR1 is SGHDN and CDR2 is FVKESK in the germline V gene. There are 17 residues in the CDR3. The CDR3 coding sequence is TGTGCCAGCAGCGCCAGGCTAGCGGGACAGAGGAATTCACCCCTCCACTTT. Translation gives CASSARLAGQRNSPLHF.

V gene TRBV21-1 combines with J gene TRBJ2-7; the table gives TRBD2 as D, unverified against the DNA. TRBV21-1 corresponds to a pseudogene. This CDR3 comprises 16 residues. The CDR3 DNA is TGTGCCAGCAGCAAAACGGTACTAGCGGACTCCTACGAGCAGTACTTC. Its translation: CASSKTVLADSYEQYF.

The chain joins TRBV6-1 to TRBJ2-1; 8 nucleotides line up with TRBD1. Germline lookup yields CDR1 MNHNS and CDR2 SASEGT. The CDR3 has 15 amino acids. After removal of 1 base from V and 2 bases from J, the junction contained 1 base not matched to a gene. CDR3: CASSEGTGTYNEQFF. The CDR3 DNA reads as TGTGCCAGCAGTGAAGGGACAGGGACCTACAATGAGCAGTTCTTC.

The rearrangement links TRBV6-4 to TRBJ2-5, with 11 bases aligning to TRBD2. The CDR3 is made up of 15 amino acids. V lost 3 bases and J lost 4; bases outside the gene matches: 4. Germline CDR1 and CDR2: MRHNA and SNTAGT. CDR3 protein: CASSETSGARETQYF. Written as DNA, the CDR3 is TGTGCCAGCAGTGAGACTAGCGGGGCGCGAGAGACCCAGTACTTC.

The V gene is TRBV7-6, the J gene TRBJ1-3; D unclear. Germline CDR1 and CDR2: SGHVS and FNYEAQ. The CDR3 sequence is 15 residues long. Trimming pared 5 bases from V and 4 bases from J, leaving 15 bases between. As DNA, the CDR3 is TGTGCCAGCAGCCCGAGAGTGGGTGACGGAAACACCATATATTTT. Its translation: CASSPRVGDGNTIYF.

The chain employs TRBV28 and TRBJ1-2; D remains unclear. Germline V gene data show CDR1 as MDHEN and CDR2 as SYDVKM. This CDR3 is built from 16 residues. Trimming removed 1 base from V and 8 bases from J, with 20 bases in between. CDR3 in amino acids: CASSLSHLSAAGGYTF. In nucleotides, the CDR3 is TGTGCCAGCAGTTTATCCCATTTATCGGCGGCGGGGGGCTACACCTTC.

The V gene is TRBV5-1, the J gene TRBJ2-3; maybe TRBD2 (6 bases). The CDR3 extends over 12 amino acids. V was cut by 4 bases and J by 5 bases, with 8 bases left in between. The germline V gene encodes CDR1 SGHRS and CDR2 YFSETQ. In DNA form, the CDR3 reads TGCGCCAGCAGCACGGGGGTAGATACGCAGTATTTT. This sequence encodes CASSTGVDTQYF.

The chain is built from TRBV6-5 and TRBJ2-5; D call uncertain. The germline V and J ends were trimmed by 1 base and 1 base, with 7 bases remaining between them. Looked up from germline, CDR1 is MNHEY and CDR2 is SVGAGI. This CDR3 has 14 residues. The CDR3 sequence: CASSYFRSQETQYF. The CDR3 region has the DNA TGTGCCAGCAGTTACTTCCGGAGCCAAGAGACCCAGTACTTC.